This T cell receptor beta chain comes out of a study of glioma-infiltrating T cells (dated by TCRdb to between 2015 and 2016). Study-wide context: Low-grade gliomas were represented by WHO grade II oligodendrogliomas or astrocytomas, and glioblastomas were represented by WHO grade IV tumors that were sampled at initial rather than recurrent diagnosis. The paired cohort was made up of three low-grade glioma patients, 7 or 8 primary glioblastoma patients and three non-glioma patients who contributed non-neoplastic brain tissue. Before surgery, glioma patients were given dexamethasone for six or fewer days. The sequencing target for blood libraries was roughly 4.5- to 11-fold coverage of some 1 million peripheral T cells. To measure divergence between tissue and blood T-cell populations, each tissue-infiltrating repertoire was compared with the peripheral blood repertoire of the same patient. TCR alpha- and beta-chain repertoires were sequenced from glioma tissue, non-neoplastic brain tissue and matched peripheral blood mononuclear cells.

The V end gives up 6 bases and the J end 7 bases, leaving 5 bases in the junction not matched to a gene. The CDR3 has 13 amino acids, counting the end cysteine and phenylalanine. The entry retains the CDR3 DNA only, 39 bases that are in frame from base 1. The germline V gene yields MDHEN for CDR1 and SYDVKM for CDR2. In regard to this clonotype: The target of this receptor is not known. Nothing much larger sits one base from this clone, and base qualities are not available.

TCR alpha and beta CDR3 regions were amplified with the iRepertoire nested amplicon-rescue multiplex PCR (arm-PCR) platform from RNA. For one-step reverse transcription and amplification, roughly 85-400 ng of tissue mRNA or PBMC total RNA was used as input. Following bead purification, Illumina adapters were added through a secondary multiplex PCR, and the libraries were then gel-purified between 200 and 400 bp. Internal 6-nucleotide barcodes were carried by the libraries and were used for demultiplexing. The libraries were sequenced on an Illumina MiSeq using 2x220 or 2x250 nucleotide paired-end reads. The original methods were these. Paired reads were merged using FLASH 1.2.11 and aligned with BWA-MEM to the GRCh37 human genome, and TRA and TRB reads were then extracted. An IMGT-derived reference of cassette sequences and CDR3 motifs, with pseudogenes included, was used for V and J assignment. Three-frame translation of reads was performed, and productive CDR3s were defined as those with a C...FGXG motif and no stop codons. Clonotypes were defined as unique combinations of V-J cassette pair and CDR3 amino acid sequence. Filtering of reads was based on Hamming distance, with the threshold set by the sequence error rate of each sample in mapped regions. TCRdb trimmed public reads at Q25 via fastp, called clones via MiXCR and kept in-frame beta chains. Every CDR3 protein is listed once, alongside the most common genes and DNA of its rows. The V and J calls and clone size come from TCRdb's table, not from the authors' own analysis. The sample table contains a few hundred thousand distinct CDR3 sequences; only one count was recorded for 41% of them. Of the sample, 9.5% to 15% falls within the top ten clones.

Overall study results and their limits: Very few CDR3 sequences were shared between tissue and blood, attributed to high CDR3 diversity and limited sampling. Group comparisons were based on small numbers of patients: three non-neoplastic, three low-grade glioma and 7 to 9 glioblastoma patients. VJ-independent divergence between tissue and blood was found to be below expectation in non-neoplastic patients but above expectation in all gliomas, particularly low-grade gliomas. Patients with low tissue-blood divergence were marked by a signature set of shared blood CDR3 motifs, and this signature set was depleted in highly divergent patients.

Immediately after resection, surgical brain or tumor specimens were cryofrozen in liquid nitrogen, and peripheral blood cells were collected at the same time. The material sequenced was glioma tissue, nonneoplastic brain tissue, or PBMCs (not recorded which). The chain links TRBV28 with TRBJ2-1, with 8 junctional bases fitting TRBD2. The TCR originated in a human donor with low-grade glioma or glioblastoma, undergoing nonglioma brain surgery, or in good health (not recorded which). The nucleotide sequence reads TGTGCCAGCAGCAGCGGGAGTCTGAATGAGCAGTTCTTC. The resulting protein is CASSSGSLNEQFF.